This T cell receptor (beta chain) was profiled in a study of OX40 agonist ivuxolimab in advanced cancers. V was shortened by 1 base and J by 4 bases, with 5 bases between the two germline ends. Per germline, CDR1 SGHNT and CDR2 YENEEA. The CDR3 runs to 12 residues. Assay used: immunoSEQ multiplex PCR; TCRdb lists only in-frame clones, some missing. The data contain around 19,000 clones, roughly three quarters of them seen just once; the ten biggest clones take up about a fifth. Overall study results and limits: By week 6 at 0.1 to 3.0 mg/kg, blood CD4+ and CD8+ T cells had expanded clonally.

In the case of this clone: The antigen is not known.

The chain is built from TRBV11-3 and TRBJ2-7; no definite D call. The receptor was isolated from an adult with an advanced solid tumor such as melanoma, head and neck, liver or kidney cancer. This specimen was CD4+ or CD8+ T cells sorted from blood, taken in a trial of the OX40 agonist ivuxolimab. DNA for the CDR3: TGTGCCAGCAGCTTAGGGCTATACGAGCAGTACTTC. Protein sequence: CASSLGLYEQYF.